A single sample gave rise to the 17 T cell receptor beta chains below, sequenced in a study of cytomegalovirus exposure and HLA in healthy donors. The primer mix had 60 Vbeta and 13 Jbeta primers. The table came from immunoSEQ multiplex PCR; TCRdb's copy has only in-frame clones and leaves some out. The top ten hold over 0.95% of the sample, which has approximately 170,000 clones, roughly four fifths seen once. Sequenced: PBMCs. The receptors derive from a woman aged 40-49 years in good health and CMV-seronegative.

The chain links TRBV7-8 to TRBJ2-7; 9 positions match TRBD2. Germline CDR1 SGHVS, CDR2 FQNEAQ. The trim removed 4 bases at V and 1 base at J, leaving 8 bases unmatched. The CDR3 is made up of 16 amino acids. This CDR3 is CASSWVAGVGSYEQYF. The CDR3 nucleotides are TGTGCCAGCAGCTGGGTAGCGGGAGTCGGTTCCTACGAGCAGTACTTC.

The chain links TRBV6-1 to TRBJ1-2; no clear D. This CDR3 has 11 residues. The germline V gene has CDR1 MNHNS and CDR2 SASEGT. Trimming pared 2 bases from V and 7 bases from J, leaving 5 bases between. This CDR3 reads CASSETVGYTF. For the CDR3, the DNA is TGTGCCAGCAGTGAAACGGTTGGCTACACCTTC.

The chain employs TRBV5-1 and TRBJ2-2; 12 nucleotides align to TRBD2. Germline V gene data show CDR1 as SGHRS and CDR2 as YFSETQ. The CDR3 covers 16 residues. V shed 5 bases, J shed 6 bases, and the junction held 8 bases outside the gene matches. CDR3 DNA sequence: TGCGCCAGCAGTTTCGGACTAGCGGGGCAGTCCGGGGAGCTGTTTTTT. It codes for CASSFGLAGQSGELFF.

The chain carries TRBV5-1 and TRBJ2-2; tentatively, D is TRBD2 (5 bases). Trimming shortened V by 4 bases and J by 0 bases, and 10 bases separated the two germline ends. CDR1 and CDR2 from the germline V gene are SGHRS and YFSETQ. The CDR3 covers 15 residues. The CDR3 spells CASSPAVANTGELFF. The CDR3 bases are TGCGCCAGCAGCCCAGCGGTAGCGAACACCGGGGAGCTGTTTTTT.

The genes are TRBV7-3 and TRBJ2-3; 10 nucleotides agree with TRBD2. CDR1 is SGHTA and CDR2 is FQGTGA in the germline V gene. The J segment lost 2 bases and the V segment lost 5 bases, leaving 10 bases of the junction unmatched. This CDR3 spans 17 amino acids. The CDR3 reads CASSLLTSGQFTDTQYF. CDR3 nucleotide sequence: TGTGCCAGCAGCCTCCTGACTAGCGGGCAATTCACAGATACGCAGTATTTT.

The chain couples TRBV25-1 to TRBJ1-1; 7 bases are a match to TRBD1. CDR3 length: 16 residues. CDR1 is MGHDK, CDR2 SYGVNS, per germline. V shed 4 bases, J shed 1 base, and the junction held 9 bases outside the gene matches. Written as DNA, the CDR3 is TGTGCCAGCAGTGTCAGACAGGGCCTGGGGAACACTGAAGCTTTCTTT. Translation: CASSVRQGLGNTEAFF.

The CDR3 nucleotides are TGTGCCAGCAGGGGGACAGCATCCTACGAGCAGTACTTC. Translated, it gives CASRGTASYEQYF. The rearrangement links TRBV6-1 to TRBJ2-7, with 7 bases aligning to TRBD1. J was trimmed by 1 base and V by 6 bases; bases with no gene match: 3. This CDR3 has 13 amino acids. CDR1 and CDR2 (germline): MNHNS, SASEGT.

This clone was counted many times. The rearrangement joins TRBV4-1 to TRBJ2-3; TRBD2 aligns across 8 bases. Trimming cost V 0 bases and J 2 bases; bases outside gene matches: 10. From germline, CDR1 is MGHRA and CDR2 YSYEKL. CDR3 size: 18 residues. The CDR3 DNA is TGCGCCAGCAGCCAAGACCCAGCGGGGGTTACCAACACAGATACGCAGTATTTT. Encoded protein: CASSQDPAGVTNTDTQYF.

The chain uses TRBV5-4 and TRBJ1-1; D is uncertain. The CDR3 contains 16 residues. Trimming took off 8 bases at V and 0 bases at J, with 20 bases between the two ends. From germline, CDR1 is SGHNT and CDR2 YYREEE (reference sequence). Written as DNA, the CDR3 is TGTGCCAGTCAGGAGGGAGACTCGGGCATGAACACTGAAGCTTTCTTT. Protein: CASQEGDSGMNTEAFF.

This clone appeared a single time. This chain uses TRBV27 with TRBJ2-7, with TRBD1 matching over 8 bases. This CDR3 comprises 14 residues. V shed 2 bases, J shed 0 bases, and the junction held 0 bases outside the gene matches. Germline CDR1 MNHEY, CDR2 SMNVEV (reference sequence). The DNA for the CDR3 is TGTGCCAGCAGTTTAGGACAGGGCTCCTACGAGCAGTACTTC. Protein: CASSLGQGSYEQYF.

This chain uses TRBV11-1 with TRBJ1-1, with TRBD1 matching 7 bases. With 2 bases clipped from V and 5 bases from J, the junction kept 8 bases outside the gene matches. The CDR3 has 15 amino acids. CDR1 and CDR2 (germline): SGHAT, FQDESV (reference sequence). This CDR3 is CASSLPQTGLTEAFF. The CDR3 region has the DNA TGTGCCAGCAGCTTACCCCAGACAGGGCTTACTGAAGCTTTCTTT.

J is TRBJ2-3 and V is TRBV29-1, with TRBD2 identical over 11 bases. The CDR3 runs to 15 residues. The V gene's germline CDR1 is SQVTM and CDR2 ANQGSEA. J gave up 3 bases and V 4 bases, and 6 bases lay outside the gene matches. CDR3 loop: CSVGGTSGRTDTQYF. The CDR3 DNA reads TGCAGCGTTGGAGGTACTAGCGGGAGAACAGATACGCAGTATTTT.

The chain combines TRBV19 with TRBJ2-7; 8 bases line up with TRBD2. The J segment lost 1 base and the V segment lost 4 bases, leaving 6 bases of the junction unmatched. CDR1 and CDR2 from the germline V gene are LNHDA and SQIVND (reference sequence). This CDR3 spans 15 amino acids. CDR3 coding DNA: TGTGCCAGTAGTAGGGGACTAGACCCTTCCTACGAGCAGTACTTC. It is translated as CASSRGLDPSYEQYF.

This clone came up once. This chain joins TRBV4-2 and TRBJ2-6, with D possibly TRBD1 on 5 matching bases. The CDR3 totals 18 residues. Trimming removed 1 base from V and 0 bases from J, with 13 bases in between. Germline V lookup: CDR1 LGHNA, CDR2 YNFKEQ. The CDR3: CASSQVGPGYSGANVLTF. In nucleotides, the CDR3 is TGTGCCAGCAGCCAAGTGGGGCCAGGGTACTCTGGGGCCAACGTCCTGACTTTC.

The gene calls are TRBV7-2 and TRBJ1-2; 8 nucleotides align to TRBD1. CDR1 and CDR2 from the germline V gene are SGHTA and FQGNSA. V trimming: 6 bases; J trimming: 7 bases; junction bases outside the gene matches: 7. This CDR3 is 13 amino acids long. CDR3 sequence reads: CASSLQGAGGYTF. The CDR3 bases are TGTGCCAGCAGTCTTCAGGGGGCTGGTGGCTACACCTTC.

The CDR3 is CASSFGIRVNTGELFF. The DNA of the CDR3 is TGCGCCAGCAGCTTCGGTATCAGGGTGAACACCGGGGAGCTGTTTTTT. This chain connects TRBV5-1 to TRBJ2-2, with D perhaps matching TRBD1 (5 bases). CDR3 length equals 16 residues. With 2 bases removed from V and 1 base from J, the gap between germline ends came to 12 bases. CDR1 and CDR2 (germline): SGHRS, YFSETQ.

The chain joins TRBV9 to TRBJ2-2; 7 bases are a match to TRBD2. Germline CDR1 is SGDLS and CDR2 is YYNGEE. V dropped 4 bases and J dropped 5; count of bases not matched to a gene: 17. This CDR3 comprises 18 residues. The CDR3 nucleotides read TGTGCCAGCAGCCAAATTTCAAGCGCGGGAGCGGGGACCGGGGAGCTGTTTTTT. Encoded protein: CASSQISSAGAGTGELFF.